The sequence of this T cell receptor (beta chain) was determined in a study of shared clonotypes between healthy human individuals. Across the study: Every donor yielded three CD4 naive, three CD4 memory, two CD8 naive and one CD8 memory plate. Broader study findings: Despite large depth, sorted-subset datasets appeared incompletely sequenced.

Trimming took off 0 bases at V and 2 bases at J, with 18 bases between the two ends. The germline gives CDR1 SGDLS, CDR2 YYNGEE. The CDR3 is 17 residues long. Comments on this clone: Antigen specificity is unknown.

Recent acute infections and vaccinations were absent in the healthy HIV-negative adult donors. Study processing details: Because ImmunoSEQ provided only junction sequences with no quality scores, the filtering differed. Some clones are missing from TCRdb's copy, which holds only in-frame ones; the method was immunoSEQ multiplex PCR. Clonal size and the V and J genes are those of that table, whereas D and trimming came from the DNA. In the table there are about 1.5 million clones, 95% to 99% of which are singletons. The chain couples TRBV9 to TRBJ2-7; no reliable D call. Sequenced sample: naive CD4+ T cells sorted from blood. Subset in this sample: CD45RA+ positively selected. The receptor was isolated from a man aged 25 to 45 in good health. This CDR3 is CASSVATGGVQAYEQYF. Here the CDR3 DNA reads TGTGCCAGCAGCGTAGCTACCGGTGGGGTACAAGCCTACGAGCAGTACTTC.